Following are 27 T cell receptor beta chains from one sample sequenced in a study of shared clonotypes between healthy human individuals. CD45RO negativity and positive selection for CCR7 defined naive CD8 cells, a population that excluded terminally differentiated effector memory CD45RA+ cells. Sequencing used immunoSEQ multiplex PCR; TCRdb keeps in-frame clones, though not all of them. Seen here are more than 2 million clones, about 94% observed once, and the top ten hold about 1.1%. Specimen: naive CD8+ T cells sorted from blood. These receptors were obtained from a man aged 18 to 29 in good health.

This chain uses TRBV4-1 with TRBJ2-5; 8 bases fit TRBD2. Per germline, CDR1 MGHRA and CDR2 YSYEKL. The CDR3 is 18 residues long. The V gene end was trimmed by 0 bases and the J gene end by 0 bases; junction bases not matched to a gene: 9. The CDR3 reads CASSQDSGGGLYQETQYF. The CDR3 DNA reads as TGCGCCAGCAGCCAAGATTCGGGCGGGGGGCTGTACCAAGAGACCCAGTACTTC.

For this clone: The same CDR3 arises from other DNA sequences in this sample as well. This sequence joins TRBV5-4 and TRBJ2-2, with unresolved D. V was clipped by 4 bases and J by 1 base, with 5 bases between them. The germline V gene has CDR1 SGHNT and CDR2 YYREEE (reference sequence). CDR3 size: 13 residues. CDR3 coding DNA: TGTGCCAGCAGCCCTGAGAACACCGGGGAGCTGTTTTTT. Amino acids: CASSPENTGELFF. Full variable domain (rest looked up from reference TRBV5-4 and TRBJ2-2): ETGVTQSPTHLIKTRGQQVTLRCSSQSGHNTVSWYQQALGQGPQFIFQYYREEENGRGNFPPRFSGLQFPNYSSELNVNALELDDSALYLCASSPENTGELFFGEGSRLTVL.

The chain is built from TRBV5-6 and TRBJ1-1; D is possibly TRBD1 (6 bases). The CDR3 has 13 residues. In germline, CDR1 is SGHDT, CDR2 YYEEEE. Trimming stripped 4 bases from V and 5 bases from J, with 12 bases between. The CDR3 nucleotides read TGTGCCAGCAGCCTAGGGGGAAGGACTGAAGCTTTCTTT. Translating it yields CASSLGGRTEAFF.

The chain joins TRBV2 to TRBJ2-7; the match to TRBD2 covers 8 bases. Germline CDR1 and CDR2: SNHLY and FYNNEI. The V gene end was trimmed by 7 bases and the J gene end by 5 bases; junction bases not matched to a gene: 7. CDR3 size: 13 residues. Here the CDR3 reads CASNSGAADEQYF. The CDR3 DNA is TGTGCCAGCAATAGCGGGGCAGCCGACGAGCAGTACTTC.

The chain combines TRBV2 with TRBJ2-5; 8 bases align to TRBD2. Germline V CDR1 and CDR2: SNHLY, FYNNEI. After removal of 0 bases from V and 2 bases from J, the junction contained 11 bases not matched to a gene. The length of the CDR3 is 18 residues. CDR3 sequence reads: CASSEALRSGSEQETQYF. The CDR3 bases are TGTGCCAGCAGTGAAGCGCTTAGGAGCGGGAGTGAACAAGAGACCCAGTACTTC. Looking up the rest from reference TRBV2 and TRBJ2-5 gives the full variable domain: EPEVTQTPSHQVTQMGQEVILRCVPISNHLYFYWYRQILGQKVEFLVSFYNNEISEKSEIFDDQFSVERPDGSNFTLKIRSTKLEDSAMYFCASSEALRSGSEQETQYFGPGTRLLVL.

The chain links TRBV7-9 to TRBJ2-3; TRBD2 aligns across 10 bases. The V gene's germline CDR1 is SEHNR and CDR2 FQNEAQ (reference sequence). V shed 5 bases, J shed 2 bases, and the junction held 10 bases outside the gene matches. The CDR3 runs to 17 residues. CDR3 bases: TGTGCCAGCAGCGCCCGGACTAGCGGCACGTACACAGATACGCAGTATTTT. It yields the protein CASSARTSGTYTDTQYF. The full variable domain, in which reference TRBV7-9 and TRBJ2-3 provide the parts outside the CDR3, is DTGVSQNPRHKITKRGQNVTFRCDPISEHNRLYWYRQTLGQGPEFLTYFQNEAQLEKSRLLSDRFSAERPKGSFSTLEIQRTEQGDSAMYLCASSARTSGTYTDTQYFGPGTRLTVL.

The chain joins TRBV5-4 to TRBJ2-1, with 9 bases aligning to TRBD2. The germline gives CDR1 SGHNT, CDR2 YYREEE (reference sequence). The CDR3 covers 16 residues. V trimming: 0 bases; J trimming: 5 bases; junction bases outside the gene matches: 6. The CDR3, as DNA: TGTGCCAGCAGCTTGGATCTAGCGGGGTGGAACAATGAGCAGTTCTTC. Protein sequence: CASSLDLAGWNNEQFF.

This chain uses TRBV6-1 with TRBJ2-1; the D is unclear. The V end was cut by 1 base, the J end by 15 bases, with 4 bases between. Germline V gene lookup returns CDR1 MNHNS and CDR2 SASEGT. CDR3 length: 9 amino acids. CDR3 coding DNA: TGTGCCAGCAGTGAAGGGCTGTTCTTC. Translating it yields CASSEGLFF.

This clone turned up a few times. This rearrangement joins TRBV29-1 to TRBJ2-7; D may correspond to TRBD1 or TRBD2 (6 bases each). The CDR3 consists of 13 residues. The germline V and J ends were trimmed by 7 bases and 3 bases, with 16 bases remaining between them. From germline, CDR1 is SQVTM and CDR2 ANQGSEA. For the CDR3, the DNA is TGCAGCGCATCACAGGGAGGTGACTACGAGCAGTACTTC. It translates to CSASQGGDYEQYF.

The chain joins TRBV14 to TRBJ1-3, with 10 positions matching TRBD1. V trimming: 2 bases; J trimming: 4 bases; junction bases outside the gene matches: 5. CDR3 length equals 16 residues. Per germline, CDR1 SGHDN and CDR2 FVKESK. The CDR3 coding sequence is TGTGCCAGCAGCCAAACGGGACAGGGGTTGGGAAACACCATATATTTT. Translation gives CASSQTGQGLGNTIYF.

Points on this clone: This CDR3 is also generated by other DNA sequences in the sample. J is TRBJ2-7 and V is TRBV27; TRBD1 matches at 11 bases. CDR1 is MNHEY and CDR2 is SMNVEV in the germline V gene (reference sequence). The CDR3 runs to 15 residues. V shed 4 bases, J shed 2 bases, and the junction held 4 bases outside the gene matches. CDR3 in amino acids: CASSWGTGGAYEQYF. CDR3 nucleotide sequence: TGTGCCAGCAGTTGGGGGACAGGGGGAGCCTACGAGCAGTACTTC.

V and J are TRBV27 and TRBJ1-2; D call uncertain. Germline V gene sequence: CDR1 MNHEY, CDR2 SMNVEV (reference sequence). Trimming took 0 bases from V and 5 from J, leaving 10 bases between them. The CDR3 runs to 14 residues. The CDR3 sequence is CASSLSRAGYGYTF. The CDR3 DNA reads as TGTGCCAGCAGTTTATCAAGGGCAGGATATGGCTACACCTTC.

The chain carries TRBV4-3 and TRBJ2-2, with 16 bases lining up with TRBD2. Per the germline V gene, CDR1 is LGHNA and CDR2 is YSLEER. CDR3 length: 17 amino acids. The J segment lost 4 bases and the V segment lost 4 bases, leaving 3 bases of the junction unmatched. The CDR3 protein is CASSPGLAGGPTGELFF. For the CDR3, the DNA is TGCGCCAGCAGCCCGGGACTAGCGGGAGGGCCCACCGGGGAGCTGTTTTTT.

The chain is built from TRBV6-1 and TRBJ1-3; TRBD1 agrees at 7 bases. This CDR3 is built from 14 residues. CDR1 and CDR2 (germline): MNHNS, SASEGT. J was trimmed by 1 base and V by 8 bases; bases with no gene match: 5. CDR3 DNA: TGTGCCAGCGGGCACAGGGGATCTGGAAACACCATATATTTT. The encoded protein is CASGHRGSGNTIYF.

A single count supports this clone. The chain carries TRBV5-3 and TRBJ1-3; 7 bases are a match to TRBD1. TRBV5-3 is noted as an ORF with a role that remains uncertain. The CDR3 is made up of 15 amino acids. V was pared by 4 bases and J by 0 bases, with 4 bases of the junction left unmatched. The CDR3 DNA reads TGTGCCAGAAGCCCGGGACAGAACTCTGGAAACACCATATATTTT. It yields the protein CARSPGQNSGNTIYF.

With regard to this clone: Other nucleotide sequences from this sample produce the same CDR3. The V call is TRBV11-2, the J call TRBJ2-7, with TRBD2 as a possible D gene (5 bases). Trimming removed 1 base at V and 1 base at J, with 5 bases between. The CDR3 is 13 residues long. Per the germline V gene, CDR1 is SGHAT and CDR2 is FQNNGV. CDR3 nucleotides: TGTGCCAGCAGCTTAGGCGGGTCCTACGAGCAGTACTTC. Its protein product is CASSLGGSYEQYF.

On this clone itself: The sample has other DNA sequences that encode this CDR3 too. This chain links TRBV6-5 with TRBJ2-7; perhaps TRBD2 as D (5 bases). The CDR3 consists of 13 residues. V lost 3 bases and J 3 bases, leaving 9 bases between the germline ends. Germline V gene lookup returns CDR1 MNHEY and CDR2 SVGAGI. The CDR3 region has the DNA TGTGCCAGCAGTTATGGAGGAAACTACGAGCAGTACTTC. Translating gives CASSYGGNYEQYF.

This sequence joins TRBV27 and TRBJ1-1; D may be TRBD1 (5 bases). Germline loops: CDR1 MNHEY, CDR2 SMNVEV (reference sequence). This CDR3 has 15 amino acids. The V end lost 1 base, the J end lost 0 bases, and 9 bases lay between the germline ends. The CDR3 sequence is CASSLFGGMNTEAFF. The DNA of the CDR3 is TGTGCCAGCAGTTTATTCGGGGGAATGAACACTGAAGCTTTCTTT.

This clone was seen just once. The chain has TRBV5-1 and TRBJ2-1; 7 positions match TRBD1. V lost 5 bases to trimming and J lost 2 bases; unmatched junction nucleotides: 4. Germline CDR1 reads SGHRS; CDR2 reads YFSETQ. CDR3 size: 14 residues. The CDR3 DNA is TGCGCCAGCAGGGCCGGGACAGCCTACAATGAGCAGTTCTTC. Protein product: CASRAGTAYNEQFF.

A single count supports this clone. The same CDR3 also results from other DNA sequences found in this sample. This rearrangement joins TRBV19 to TRBJ2-2, with D unresolved. Germline V gene lookup returns CDR1 LNHDA and CDR2 SQIVND (reference sequence). Trimming took 2 bases from V and 5 from J, leaving 3 bases between them. This CDR3 spans 12 amino acids. Written as DNA, the CDR3 is TGTGCCAGTAGTATATTAACCGGGGAGCTGTTTTTT. It specifies CASSILTGELFF.

The chain recombines TRBV25-1 with TRBJ2-5; D ambiguous. Trimming removed 4 bases at V and 3 bases at J, with 9 bases between. Germline loops: CDR1 MGHDK, CDR2 SYGVNS. The CDR3 contains 13 residues. CDR3 amino acids: CASSGVGEETQYF. CDR3 DNA sequence: TGTGCCAGCAGTGGGGTAGGTGAAGAGACCCAGTACTTC.

This chain joins TRBV4-1 and TRBJ1-1; a possible D gene is TRBD1 (5 bases). Germline V gives CDR1 MGHRA, CDR2 YSYEKL. Trimming removed 0 bases from V and 4 bases from J, with 9 bases in between. The length of the CDR3 is 14 residues. The CDR3 is CASSQDRAGTEAFF. The CDR3 coding sequence is TGCGCCAGCAGCCAAGACAGGGCTGGCACTGAAGCTTTCTTT.

The V and J genes are TRBV4-1 and TRBJ1-2; D call uncertain. Trimming cost V 7 bases and J 2 bases, with 20 bases left between them. CDR1 is MGHRA and CDR2 is YSYEKL in the germline V gene. The CDR3 runs 16 residues. The CDR3 is CASTPRPPPENYGYTF. The CDR3 nucleotides are TGCGCCAGCACCCCGCGCCCCCCGCCGGAGAACTATGGCTACACCTTC.

The CDR3 loop reads CASSEQGSYNSPLHF. DNA of the CDR3: TGCGCCAGCAGCGAACAGGGCTCCTATAATTCACCCCTCCACTTT. This chain connects TRBV4-1 to TRBJ1-6; TRBD1 is a possible D gene (6 bases). This CDR3 is 15 amino acids long. Germline CDR1 and CDR2: MGHRA and YSYEKL. Trimming removed 5 bases at V and 0 bases at J, with 8 bases between.

This chain joins TRBV7-9 and TRBJ1-5; weak D call: TRBD1 (6 bases). The germline CDR1 and CDR2 sequences are SEHNR and FQNEAQ (reference sequence). V was clipped by 8 bases and J by 5 bases, with 13 bases between them. The CDR3 has 13 amino acids. CDR3 in DNA: TGTGCCAGCCAGGGGTATGGTGATCAGCCCCAGCATTTT. Translated: CASQGYGDQPQHF. Full variable domain (outside the CDR3, taken from reference TRBV7-9 and TRBJ1-5): DTGVSQNPRHKITKRGQNVTFRCDPISEHNRLYWYRQTLGQGPEFLTYFQNEAQLEKSRLLSDRFSAERPKGSFSTLEIQRTEQGDSAMYLCASQGYGDQPQHFGDGTRLSIL.

This chain joins TRBV6-5 and TRBJ1-6; D remains ambiguous. Germline V gene lookup returns CDR1 MNHEY and CDR2 SVGAGI. V was trimmed by 4 bases and J by 7 bases, leaving 8 bases between them. This CDR3 contains 13 residues. The CDR3 DNA reads as TGTGCCAGCAGTTTAACAGTGAATTCACCCCTCCACTTT. Amino acid sequence: CASSLTVNSPLHF.

The chain couples TRBV19 to TRBJ2-3; D is unclear. The germline gives CDR1 LNHDA, CDR2 SQIVND (reference sequence). The CDR3 covers 13 residues. Trimming removed 5 bases from V and 3 bases from J, with 9 bases in between. CDR3 amino acids: CASSLVRTDTQYF. In DNA form, the CDR3 reads TGTGCCAGTAGTTTGGTGAGGACAGATACGCAGTATTTT.